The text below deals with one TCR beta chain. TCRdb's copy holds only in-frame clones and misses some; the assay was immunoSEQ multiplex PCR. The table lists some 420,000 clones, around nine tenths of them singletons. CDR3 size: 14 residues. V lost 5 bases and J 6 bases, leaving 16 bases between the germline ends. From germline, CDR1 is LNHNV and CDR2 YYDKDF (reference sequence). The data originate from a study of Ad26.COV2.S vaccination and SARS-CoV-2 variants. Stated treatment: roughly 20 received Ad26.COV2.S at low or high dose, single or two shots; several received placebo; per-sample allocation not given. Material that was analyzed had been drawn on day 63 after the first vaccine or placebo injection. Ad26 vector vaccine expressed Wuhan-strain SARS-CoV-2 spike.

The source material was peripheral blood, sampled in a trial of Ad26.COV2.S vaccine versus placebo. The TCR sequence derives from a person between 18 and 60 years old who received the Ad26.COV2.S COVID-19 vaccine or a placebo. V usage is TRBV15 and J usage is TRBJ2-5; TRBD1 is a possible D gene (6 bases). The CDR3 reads CATSDQGWDQTQYF. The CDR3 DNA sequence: TGTGCCACCAGCGATCAGGGGTGGGACCAGACCCAGTACTTC.